One and the same sample provided the 5 T cell receptor beta chains below, sequenced in a study of T-cell reconstitution after alpha-beta-depleted transplantation in children. This sample's TCRbeta library carried unique molecular identifier barcodes. TCRdb reprocessed the PCR reads with MiXCR, giving one entry per CDR3 protein. The data hold about 290,000 distinct CDR3 sequences, with 10% observed a single time. The sequenced sample was PBMCs, obtained before TCRalphabeta/CD19-depleted stem cell transplant. The receptors originated from a boy younger than two with acute myeloid leukemia, due to receive a stem cell transplant.

This clonotype occurred many times. This sequence joins TRBV7-9 and TRBJ2-7; 7 nucleotides line up with TRBD1. The CDR3 is 16 residues long. Losses at the gene ends were 0 bases for V and 0 bases for J; bases not matched to a gene: 5. The V gene's germline CDR1 is SEHNR and CDR2 FQNEAQ (reference sequence). The DNA for the CDR3 is TGTGCCAGCAGCTTAGCGTCAGGGGGTAGCTCCTACGAGCAGTACTTC. It is translated as CASSLASGGSSYEQYF.

On this clonotype itself: The junction departs from germline at one end; a sequencing error may be responsible. This chain uses TRBV11-2 with TRBJ2-7, with TRBD2 matching 12 bases. Germline V gene sequence: CDR1 SGHAT, CDR2 FQNNGV. This CDR3 has 18 amino acids. In nucleotides, the CDR3 is TGTGCCAGCAGCTTCCCGACTAGCGGGAGAACGGGGATCTACGAGCAGAACTTC. Protein sequence: CASSFPTSGRTGIYEQNF. Drawing the rest from reference TRBV11-2 and TRBJ2-7, the complete variable domain is EAGVAQSPRYKIIEKRQSVAFWCNPISGHATLYWYQQILGQGPKLLIQFQNNGVVDDSQLPKDRFSAERLKGVDSTLKIQPAKLEDSAVYLCASSFPTSGRTGIYEQNFGPGTRLTVT.

In the case of this clonotype: A much larger clonotype is one base distant, so this may be a read error. The chain joins TRBV6-2 or TRBV6-3 to TRBJ2-3; TRBD2 is a possible D gene (7 bases). The CDR3 has 16 amino acids. In germline, CDR1 is MNHEY, CDR2 SVGEGT. CDR3 sequence reads: CASSYDGGPDTDPQYF. The DNA of the CDR3 is TGTGCCAGCAGTTACGACGGGGGGCCTGACACAGATCCGCAGTATTTT.

In this sample, this clonotype turned up many times. The CDR3 spells CASSSSFTEAFF. The CDR3 coding sequence is TGTGCCAGCAGTTCCTCATTCACTGAAGCTTTCTTT. The J gene is TRBJ1-1, the V gene TRBV28, with D unresolved. The germline V gene encodes CDR1 MDHEN and CDR2 SYDVKM. Trimming stripped 4 bases from V and 4 bases from J, with 7 bases between. The CDR3 spans 12 residues. Full variable domain (outside the CDR3, taken from reference TRBV28 and TRBJ1-1): DVKVTQSSRYLVKRTGEKVFLECVQDMDHENMFWYRQDPGLGLRLIYFSYDVKMKEKGDIPEGYSVSREKKERFSLILESASTNQTSMYLCASSSSFTEAFFGQGTRLTVV.

This clonotype was counted only a few times. V usage is TRBV4-1 and J usage is TRBJ1-1; perhaps TRBD1 as D (5 bases). Trimming cost V 1 base and J 1 base, with 13 bases left between them. Germline V gene sequence: CDR1 MGHRA, CDR2 YSYEKL. This CDR3 has 16 residues. The CDR3 region is CASSQVLRGSNTEAFF. DNA of the CDR3: TGCGCCAGCAGCCAAGTGTTAAGGGGTTCGAACACTGAAGCTTTCTTT.